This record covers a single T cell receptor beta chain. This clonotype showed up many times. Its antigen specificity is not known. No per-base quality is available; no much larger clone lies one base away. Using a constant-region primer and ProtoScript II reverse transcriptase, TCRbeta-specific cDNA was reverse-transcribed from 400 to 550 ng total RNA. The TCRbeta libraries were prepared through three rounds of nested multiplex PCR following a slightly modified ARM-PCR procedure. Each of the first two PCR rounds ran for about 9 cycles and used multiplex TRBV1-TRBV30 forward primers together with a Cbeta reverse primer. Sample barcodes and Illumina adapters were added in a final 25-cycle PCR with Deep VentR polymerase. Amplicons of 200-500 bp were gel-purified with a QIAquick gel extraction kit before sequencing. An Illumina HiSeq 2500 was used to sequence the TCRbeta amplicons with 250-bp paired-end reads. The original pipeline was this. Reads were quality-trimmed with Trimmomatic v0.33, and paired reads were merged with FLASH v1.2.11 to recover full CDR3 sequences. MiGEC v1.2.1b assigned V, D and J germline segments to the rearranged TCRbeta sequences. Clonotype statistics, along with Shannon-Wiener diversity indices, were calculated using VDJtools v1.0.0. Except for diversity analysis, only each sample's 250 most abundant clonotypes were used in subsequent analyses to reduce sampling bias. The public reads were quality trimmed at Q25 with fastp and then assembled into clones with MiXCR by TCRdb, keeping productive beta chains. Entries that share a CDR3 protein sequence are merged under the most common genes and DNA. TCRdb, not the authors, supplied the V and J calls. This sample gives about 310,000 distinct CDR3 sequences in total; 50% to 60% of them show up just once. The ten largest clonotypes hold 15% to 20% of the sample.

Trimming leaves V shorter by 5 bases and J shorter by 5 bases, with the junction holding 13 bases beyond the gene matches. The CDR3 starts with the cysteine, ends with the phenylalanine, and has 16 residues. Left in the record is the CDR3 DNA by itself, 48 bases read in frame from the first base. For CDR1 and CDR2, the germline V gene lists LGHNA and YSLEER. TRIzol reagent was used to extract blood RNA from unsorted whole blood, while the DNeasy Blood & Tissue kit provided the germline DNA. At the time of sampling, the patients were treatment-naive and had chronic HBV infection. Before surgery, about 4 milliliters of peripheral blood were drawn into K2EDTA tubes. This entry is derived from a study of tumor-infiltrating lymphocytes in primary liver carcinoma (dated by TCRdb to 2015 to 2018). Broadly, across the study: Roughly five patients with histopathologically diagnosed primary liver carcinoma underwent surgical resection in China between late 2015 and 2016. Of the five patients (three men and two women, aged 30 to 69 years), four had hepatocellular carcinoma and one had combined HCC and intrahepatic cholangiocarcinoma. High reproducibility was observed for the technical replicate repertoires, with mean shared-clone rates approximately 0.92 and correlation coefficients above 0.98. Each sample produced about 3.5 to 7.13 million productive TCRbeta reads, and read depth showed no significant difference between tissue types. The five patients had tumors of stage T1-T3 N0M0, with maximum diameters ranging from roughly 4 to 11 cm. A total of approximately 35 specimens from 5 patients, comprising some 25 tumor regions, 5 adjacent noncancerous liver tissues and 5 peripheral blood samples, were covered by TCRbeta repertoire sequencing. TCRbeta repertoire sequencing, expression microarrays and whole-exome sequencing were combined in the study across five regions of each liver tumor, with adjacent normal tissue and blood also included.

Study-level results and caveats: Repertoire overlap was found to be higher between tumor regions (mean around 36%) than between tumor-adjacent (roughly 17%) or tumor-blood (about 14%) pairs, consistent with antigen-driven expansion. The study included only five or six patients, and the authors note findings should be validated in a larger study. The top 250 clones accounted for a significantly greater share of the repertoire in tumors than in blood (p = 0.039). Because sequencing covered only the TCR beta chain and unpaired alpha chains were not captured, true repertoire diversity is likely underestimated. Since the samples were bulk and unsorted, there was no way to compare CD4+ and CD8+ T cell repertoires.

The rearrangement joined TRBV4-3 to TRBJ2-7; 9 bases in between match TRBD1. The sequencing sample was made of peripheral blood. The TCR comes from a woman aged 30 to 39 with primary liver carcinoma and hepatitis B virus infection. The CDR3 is CASSELPGQGVDEQYF. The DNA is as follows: TGCGCCAGCAGCGAGTTGCCGGGACAGGGTGTAGACGAGCAGTACTTC.